These T cell receptor beta chains were read from a single sample in a study of blood T cells in healthy people across ages. TCRdb reprocessed the 5' RACE reads with MiXCR, giving one entry per CDR3 protein. The sample lists 1.5 million to 2 million distinct CDR3 sequences, about 50% occurring once. Sequencing was carried out using blood. All receptors derive from a woman between 40 and 55 years old in good health. Each CDR3 is given with its conserved first and last residue. Fields, in order: V gene, J gene, clone size, D gene, CDR3 DNA, CDR3 protein. The D gene is left open where the match is weak. Not all rows give a size; the values are once, few, many and, for expanded clones, a class.

v_gene: TRBV14
j_gene: TRBJ2-1
abundance: -
d_gene: TRBD2
CDR3nt: TGTGCCAGCAGCCTTGGAGCGGGGCGTTACGAGCAGTTCTTC
CDR3aa: CASSLGAGRYEQFF

v_gene: TRBV20-1
j_gene: TRBJ2-7
abundance: few
d_gene: -
CDR3nt: TGCAGTGCTAGTAAGACGCTAGCGTTCTCCCCCTACGAGCAGTACTTC
CDR3aa: CSASKTLAFSPYEQYF

v_gene: TRBV6-2/TRBV6-3
j_gene: TRBJ1-5
abundance: -
d_gene: TRBD1
CDR3nt: TGTGCCAGCAGACCAGACAGGGTACGACAGCCCCAGCATTTT
CDR3aa: CASRPDRVRQPQHF

v_gene: TRBV25-1
j_gene: TRBJ1-2
abundance: few
d_gene: TRBD1
CDR3nt: TGTGCCAGCAGTGAAACGGACAGGGGGCATTATGGCTACACCTTC
CDR3aa: CASSETDRGHYGYTF

v_gene: TRBV7-8
j_gene: TRBJ2-3
abundance: -
d_gene: -
CDR3nt: TGTGCCAGCAGCTTATCTCAAACTGGGAGCACAGATACGCAGTATTTT
CDR3aa: CASSLSQTGSTDTQYF

v_gene: TRBV28
j_gene: TRBJ2-7
abundance: -
d_gene: -
CDR3nt: TGTGCCAGCCACGCCAGTACCTACGAGCAGTACTTC
CDR3aa: CASHASTYEQYF

v_gene: TRBV6-6
j_gene: TRBJ1-5
abundance: -
d_gene: -
CDR3nt: TGTGCCAGCAGATACCAGGACAGCCTCAATCAGCCCCAGCATTTT
CDR3aa: CASRYQDSLNQPQHF

v_gene: TRBV7-8
j_gene: TRBJ1-1
abundance: -
d_gene: TRBD1
CDR3nt: TGTGCCAGCAGCTCCCGGGCTGGGGGACAGGGGGTTAGGAACACTGAAGCTTTCTTT
CDR3aa: CASSSRAGGQGVRNTEAFF

v_gene: TRBV3-1
j_gene: TRBJ1-5
abundance: -
d_gene: -
CDR3nt: TGTGCCAGCAGCCCGAGTGGAGGGATCCTCAATCAGCCCCAGCATTTT
CDR3aa: CASSPSGGILNQPQHF

v_gene: TRBV11-1
j_gene: TRBJ2-5
abundance: -
d_gene: -
CDR3nt: TGTGCCAGCAGCCCCCGGACACCGCCCCAAGAGACCCAGTACTTC
CDR3aa: CASSPRTPPQETQYF

v_gene: TRBV6-5
j_gene: TRBJ2-7
abundance: -
d_gene: -
CDR3nt: TGTGCCAGCAGTTACCCTTGGAGGCAGGGGATTTTCCACGAGCAGTACTTC
CDR3aa: CASSYPWRQGIFHEQYF

v_gene: TRBV27
j_gene: TRBJ1-1
abundance: -
d_gene: -
CDR3nt: TGTGCCAGCAGTTCCAGGGACTTTTCCAAAGGGAACACTGAAGCTTTCTTT
CDR3aa: CASSSRDFSKGNTEAFF

v_gene: TRBV6-2/TRBV6-3
j_gene: TRBJ2-2
abundance: -
d_gene: -
CDR3nt: TGTGCCAGCAGTTACCCCGTACGGAACACCGGGGAGCTGTTTTTT
CDR3aa: CASSYPVRNTGELFF

v_gene: TRBV14
j_gene: TRBJ2-6
abundance: -
d_gene: -
CDR3nt: TGTGCCAGCAGCCTCTTCATGGGAGCTGGGGCCAACGTCCTGACTTTC
CDR3aa: CASSLFMGAGANVLTF

v_gene: TRBV12-3/TRBV12-4
j_gene: TRBJ2-7
abundance: -
d_gene: -
CDR3nt: TGTGCCAGCAGCTCGGTTTGGGGGGGGGCGGAGCAGTACTTC
CDR3aa: CASSSVWGGAEQYF

v_gene: TRBV11-2
j_gene: TRBJ2-3
abundance: -
d_gene: -
CDR3nt: TGTGCCAGCAGCTTAAAAGGGGGGCGCGGCACAGATACGCAGTATTTT
CDR3aa: CASSLKGGRGTDTQYF

v_gene: TRBV20-1
j_gene: TRBJ2-5
abundance: few
d_gene: TRBD1
CDR3nt: TGCAGTGCCGGGGACAGCCGCCAAGAGACCCAGTACTTC
CDR3aa: CSAGDSRQETQYF

v_gene: TRBV29-1
j_gene: TRBJ1-2
abundance: -
d_gene: -
CDR3nt: TGCAGCGTTGACACAGACAGAACCTATGGCTACACCTTC
CDR3aa: CSVDTDRTYGYTF

v_gene: TRBV28
j_gene: TRBJ2-5
abundance: -
d_gene: -
CDR3nt: TGTGCCAGCGGCGGACAGTACAATGAGCAGTACTTC
CDR3aa: CASGGQYNEQYF

v_gene: TRBV6-6
j_gene: TRBJ2-7
abundance: -
d_gene: TRBD1
CDR3nt: TGTGCCTGCAGTTTCTCAGGGGGCGGGTACGAGCAGTACTTC
CDR3aa: CACSFSGGGYEQYF

v_gene: TRBV2
j_gene: TRBJ2-5
abundance: -
d_gene: -
CDR3nt: TGTGCCAGCTACAGGGAAGAGACCCAGTACTTC
CDR3aa: CASYREETQYF

v_gene: TRBV9
j_gene: TRBJ2-5
abundance: -
d_gene: TRBD2
CDR3nt: TGTGCCAGCAGCACATCCGCCGGGACTAGCAGAGAGACCCAGTACTTC
CDR3aa: CASSTSAGTSRETQYF

v_gene: TRBV11-3
j_gene: TRBJ1-2
abundance: -
d_gene: TRBD1
CDR3nt: TGTGCCAGCAGCTTAGCCGGAGGACAGGGCGGCTATGGCTACACCTTC
CDR3aa: CASSLAGGQGGYGYTF

v_gene: TRBV20-1
j_gene: TRBJ1-2
abundance: -
d_gene: -
CDR3nt: TGCAGTGTCATCGGGGGTTACTATGGCTACACCTTC
CDR3aa: CSVIGGYYGYTF

v_gene: TRBV24-1
j_gene: TRBJ2-7
abundance: few
d_gene: TRBD1
CDR3nt: TGTGCCACCAGTGAAGGGGACAGCTACGAGCAGTACTTC
CDR3aa: CATSEGDSYEQYF

v_gene: TRBV4-3
j_gene: TRBJ1-1
abundance: -
d_gene: TRBD1
CDR3nt: TGCGCCAGCAGCCAAGATACAGGGGAGGGTGCTGAAGCTTTCTTT
CDR3aa: CASSQDTGEGAEAFF

v_gene: TRBV12-3/TRBV12-4
j_gene: TRBJ2-1
abundance: -
d_gene: -
CDR3nt: TGTGCCAGCAGAAATCTGGGGAGTACCTACAATGAGCAGTTCTTC
CDR3aa: CASRNLGSTYNEQFF

v_gene: TRBV7-2
j_gene: TRBJ2-5
abundance: few
d_gene: -
CDR3nt: TGTGCCAGCAGCTGGATAGGCCAAGAGACCCAGTACTTC
CDR3aa: CASSWIGQETQYF

v_gene: TRBV12-3/TRBV12-4
j_gene: TRBJ2-5
abundance: few
d_gene: TRBD1
CDR3nt: TGTGCCAGCAGCCAGGACAGGGGATTTTGGCAAGAGACCCAGTACTTC
CDR3aa: CASSQDRGFWQETQYF